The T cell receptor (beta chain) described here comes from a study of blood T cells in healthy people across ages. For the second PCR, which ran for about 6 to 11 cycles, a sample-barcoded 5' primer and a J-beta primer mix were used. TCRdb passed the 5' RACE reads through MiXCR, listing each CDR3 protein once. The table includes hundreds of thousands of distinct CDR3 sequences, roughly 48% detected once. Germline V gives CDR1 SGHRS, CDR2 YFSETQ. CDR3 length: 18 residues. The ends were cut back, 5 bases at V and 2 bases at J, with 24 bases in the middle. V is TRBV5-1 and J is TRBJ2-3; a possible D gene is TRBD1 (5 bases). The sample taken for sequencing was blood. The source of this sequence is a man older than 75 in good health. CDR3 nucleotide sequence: TGCGCCAGCAGTTCGGGCTTAGGGGTCCGCTCTAACACAGATACGCAGTATTTT. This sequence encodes CASSSGLGVRSNTDTQYF.